The entry that follows covers one T cell receptor (beta chain) sequence. The target antigen is unknown. Sequenced by immunoSEQ multiplex PCR; TCRdb stores in-frame clones only, minus some. In the table there are approximately 49,000 clones, 80% to 90% of which are singletons. The CDR3 runs 15 residues. V lost 7 bases to trimming and J lost 5 bases, with 20 bases between them. Looked up from germline, CDR1 is LNHDA and CDR2 is SQIVND (reference sequence). The sample belongs to a study of memory CD8 T cells in hepatitis C reinfection. In the study overall: Two donors resolved primary infection, then developed chronic reinfection. Late or post reinfection samples were taken 12 to 24 weeks after detection. The study's findings and limits: Only a few donors prevented definitive conclusions about public clonotypes.

Time point indicated: late/post reinfection, 12 to 24 weeks after detection. The sorted cells went straight to TCR sequencing with no prior in vitro expansion. Total naive CD8 T cells were sorted as viable CD3+ CD8+ CD45RO- cells from two donors. The TCR was taken from a man between 18 and 35 years old with hepatitis C virus infection. Sequencing used naive CD8+ T cells sorted from blood. V usage is TRBV19 and J usage is TRBJ1-2; TRBD1 is a possible D gene (6 bases). The CDR3 DNA is TGTGCCAGTAAACCTGCGACAGGTTTCGTATATGGCTACACCTTC. It codes for CASKPATGFVYGYTF.